The next 22 T cell receptor beta chains were all read from a single sample in a study of PD-1 blockade in classical Hodgkin lymphoma. Every patient experienced relapse after autologous stem cell transplantation, and brentuximab vedotin exposure varied. Sequencing used immunoSEQ multiplex PCR; TCRdb keeps in-frame clones, though not all of them. The table shows 25,000 or so clones, with roughly 68% occurring only once. Sample: peripheral blood mononuclear cells (PBMCs), taken before the second cycle of nivolumab. The receptors were sampled from a human donor with classical Hodgkin lymphoma.

This clone was observed a few times. The chain links TRBV5-4 to TRBJ1-3; unclear D gene. The CDR3 loop spans 17 amino acids. CDR1 and CDR2 from the germline V gene are SGHNT and YYREEE (reference sequence). Trimming shortened V by 4 bases and J by 0 bases, and 17 bases separated the two germline ends. CDR3 protein: CASSPKAGPPSGNTIYF. CDR3 nucleotide sequence: TGTGCCAGCAGCCCTAAAGCTGGACCGCCCTCTGGAAACACCATATATTTT.

CDR3 nucleotide sequence: TGTGCCAGCAGCCCGGGACTAGGGTCATGGTACGAGCAGTACTTC. The encoded protein is CASSPGLGSWYEQYF. The chain has TRBV13 and TRBJ2-7; TRBD2 agrees at 8 bases. From germline, CDR1 is PRHDT and CDR2 FYEKMQ (reference sequence). The CDR3 totals 15 residues. V shed 5 bases, J shed 4 bases, and the junction held 10 bases outside the gene matches.

The V and J genes are TRBV5-1 and TRBJ1-2; D is undetermined. Per germline, CDR1 SGHRS and CDR2 YFSETQ. With 0 bases removed from V and 8 bases from J, the gap between germline ends came to 20 bases. CDR3 length: 16 residues. CDR3 sequence: CASSLDGRPPGWGYTF. CDR3 sequence (DNA): TGCGCCAGCAGCTTGGACGGAAGACCCCCGGGTTGGGGCTACACCTTC. Filled out from reference TRBV5-1 and TRBJ1-2, the complete variable domain reads KAGVTQTPRYLIKTRGQQVTLSCSPISGHRSVSWYQQTPGQGLQFLFEYFSETQRNKGNFPGRFSGRQFSNSRSEMNVSTLELGDSALYLCASSLDGRPPGWGYTFGSGTRLTVV.

This clone turned up a few times. This chain links TRBV27 with TRBJ1-1; maybe TRBD1 (6 bases). This CDR3 comprises 15 residues. Per germline, CDR1 MNHEY and CDR2 SMNVEV (reference sequence). V lost 5 bases and J lost 3, with 16 bases in between. Here the CDR3 reads CASSHPSTGYTEAFF. Written as DNA, the CDR3 is TGTGCCAGCAGTCACCCCTCCACAGGGTACACTGAAGCTTTCTTT.

The rearrangement uses TRBV6-4 and TRBJ2-2, with TRBD1 matching over 11 bases. Germline trimming cut 5 bases from V and 2 bases from J; bases unmatched to any gene: 7. The CDR3 contains 17 residues. Germline loops: CDR1 MRHNA, CDR2 SNTAGT. CDR3 in DNA: TGTGCCAGCAGTCCCCGGACAGGGGGCATAAACACCGGGGAGCTGTTTTTT. Residues: CASSPRTGGINTGELFF.

This clone was observed a handful of times. The CDR3 DNA reads TGTGCCAGCTCAGTGGGGACTAGCGGGACTAGCTCCTACGAGCAGTACTTC. Its protein product is CASSVGTSGTSSYEQYF. The chain joins TRBV18 to TRBJ2-7; 13 bases are a match to TRBD2. The CDR3 sequence is 17 residues long. Germline V lookup: CDR1 KGHSH, CDR2 LQKENI. The J segment lost 0 bases and the V segment lost 5 bases, leaving 7 bases of the junction unmatched.

This chain connects TRBV27 to TRBJ1-1, with TRBD1 matching 8 bases. With V trimmed by 2 bases and J by 4 bases, 3 bases remained unmatched. The CDR3 runs to 14 residues. Per germline, CDR1 MNHEY and CDR2 SMNVEV (reference sequence). For the CDR3, the DNA is TGTGCCAGCAGTTTAGTCACAGGGGGCACTGAAGCTTTCTTT. This gives the protein CASSLVTGGTEAFF.

V gene TRBV7-9 combines with J gene TRBJ1-1, with 7 bases matching TRBD1. In germline, CDR1 is SEHNR, CDR2 FQNEAQ (reference sequence). Trimming removed 2 bases from V and 2 bases from J; junction bases left unmatched: 2. This CDR3 is built from 14 residues. This chain's CDR3 is CASSLKGANTEAFF. Here the CDR3 DNA reads TGTGCCAGCAGCTTAAAGGGGGCCAACACTGAAGCTTTCTTT.

The chain combines TRBV6-5 with TRBJ2-3; unclear D gene. The V end lost 6 bases, the J end lost 4 bases, and 8 bases lay between the germline ends. This CDR3 is built from 12 residues. Looked up from germline, CDR1 is MNHEY and CDR2 is SVGAGI. The DNA of the CDR3 is TGTGCCAGCAGGGGGTTTGCAGATACGCAGTATTTT. It specifies CASRGFADTQYF.

V gene TRBV18 combines with J gene TRBJ1-5, with 8 positions matching TRBD1. Germline V gives CDR1 KGHSH, CDR2 LQKENI. With V trimmed by 3 bases and J by 1 base, 14 bases remained unmatched. The CDR3 has 19 residues. CDR3 loop: CASSPSRTDRVVSNQPQHF. The CDR3 DNA is TGTGCCAGCTCACCTTCTCGCACGGACAGGGTGGTAAGCAATCAGCCCCAGCATTTT. The full variable domain, rest sourced from reference TRBV18 and TRBJ1-5, is NAGVMQNPRHLVRRRGQEARLRCSPMKGHSHVYWYRQLPEEGLKFMVYLQKENIIDESGMPKERFSAEFPKEGPSILRIQQVVRGDSAAYFCASSPSRTDRVVSNQPQHFGDGTRLSIL.

The rearrangement uses TRBV5-1 and TRBJ2-1; D is uncertain. Trimming took 0 bases from V and 0 from J, leaving 10 bases between them. Germline values: CDR1 SGHRS, CDR2 YFSETQ. CDR3 size: 16 residues. The CDR3 region has the DNA TGCGCCAGCAGCTTGGTAGGCGCGAGCTCCTACAATGAGCAGTTCTTC. It encodes CASSLVGASSYNEQFF.

This clone appeared a single time. The rearrangement joins TRBV7-6 to TRBJ2-7; 8 nucleotides agree with TRBD2. CDR1 and CDR2 (germline): SGHVS, FNYEAQ. The CDR3 covers 15 residues. Germline trimming cut 5 bases from V and 2 bases from J; bases unmatched to any gene: 8. The CDR3 nucleotides read TGTGCCAGCAGCCCGCGTGGCGGGGGGACCTACGAGCAGTACTTC. The encoded protein is CASSPRGGGTYEQYF.

The chain couples TRBV4-2 to TRBJ2-2, with D unclear. The V gene lost 0 bases and the J gene lost 8 bases, with 10 bases spanning the gap. CDR3 size: 14 residues. CDR1 is LGHNA and CDR2 is YNFKEQ in the germline V gene. CDR3 bases: TGTGCCAGCAGCCAAGAGGATCAAGGAGGGGAGCTGTTTTTT. As protein: CASSQEDQGGELFF.

This clone has just a few counts. V is TRBV30 and J is TRBJ2-3, with D unclear. V lost 4 bases to trimming and J lost 6 bases, with 8 bases between them. The CDR3 contains 11 residues. Germline lookup yields CDR1 GTSNPN and CDR2 SVGIG (reference sequence). The CDR3 region has the DNA TGTGCCTGGACGCGGTCCGATACGCAGTATTTT. Translation gives CAWTRSDTQYF.

V gene TRBV28 combines with J gene TRBJ2-1, with 8 bases that match TRBD1. The CDR3 has 16 residues. Germline CDR1 reads MDHEN; CDR2 reads SYDVKM. V trimming: 5 bases; J trimming: 4 bases; junction bases outside the gene matches: 10. DNA of the CDR3: TGTGCCAGCAGTCTCACCGGGACAGGTAATTACAATGAGCAGTTCTTC. Protein: CASSLTGTGNYNEQFF. Complete variable domain (other parts from reference TRBV28 and TRBJ2-1): DVKVTQSSRYLVKRTGEKVFLECVQDMDHENMFWYRQDPGLGLRLIYFSYDVKMKEKGDIPEGYSVSREKKERFSLILESASTNQTSMYLCASSLTGTGNYNEQFFGPGTRLTVL.

This clone has more than one count but fewer than ten. The V gene is TRBV9, the J gene TRBJ1-3; D gene uncertain. The V end lost 3 bases, the J end lost 0 bases, and 7 bases lay between the germline ends. The length of the CDR3 is 14 residues. The V gene's germline CDR1 is SGDLS and CDR2 YYNGEE. CDR3 amino acids: CASSADPSGNTIYF. The CDR3 DNA reads as TGTGCCAGCAGCGCGGACCCCTCTGGAAACACCATATATTTT. The full variable domain, rest sourced from reference TRBV9 and TRBJ1-3, is DSGVTQTPKHLITATGQRVTLRCSPRSGDLSVYWYQQSLDQGLQFLIQYYNGEERAKGNILERFSAQQFPDLHSELNLSSLELGDSALYFCASSADPSGNTIYFGEGSWLTVV.

This chain links TRBV7-9 with TRBJ1-1; a possible D gene is TRBD1 (5 bases). With 5 bases removed from V and 10 bases from J, the gap between germline ends came to 23 bases. Germline values: CDR1 SEHNR, CDR2 FQNEAQ (reference sequence). This CDR3 spans 15 amino acids. The CDR3: CASSQDLGGLGGAFF. Here the CDR3 DNA reads TGTGCCAGCAGCCAAGATCTGGGAGGCCTCGGGGGAGCTTTCTTT. The full variable domain, with the rest looked up from reference TRBV7-9 and TRBJ1-1, is DTGVSQNPRHKITKRGQNVTFRCDPISEHNRLYWYRQTLGQGPEFLTYFQNEAQLEKSRLLSDRFSAERPKGSFSTLEIQRTEQGDSAMYLCASSQDLGGLGGAFFGQGTRLTVV.

This clone has just a few counts. The J gene is TRBJ2-6, the V gene TRBV28, with a tentative D call TRBD1 (5 bases). CDR1 is MDHEN and CDR2 is SYDVKM in the germline V gene. The CDR3 spans 16 residues. Trimming took 2 bases from V and 2 from J, leaving 10 bases between them. In DNA form, the CDR3 reads TGTGCCAGCAGTTTAGGGGCCAAAACTGGGGCCAACGTCCTGACTTTC. It is translated as CASSLGAKTGANVLTF.

This rearrangement joins TRBV27 to TRBJ1-1; D possibly corresponds to TRBD1 (5 bases). The CDR3 is made up of 16 amino acids. The germline V and J ends were trimmed by 2 bases and 4 bases, with 17 bases remaining between them. Germline assignment: CDR1 MNHEY and CDR2 SMNVEV (reference sequence). CDR3 protein: CASSLGTGNAATEAFF. The DNA for the CDR3 is TGTGCCAGCAGTTTAGGGACGGGGAATGCTGCCACTGAAGCTTTCTTT.

The chain has TRBV5-6 and TRBJ2-5; D is ambiguous. This CDR3 region has 15 residues. Germline CDR1 SGHDT, CDR2 YYEEEE. V lost 0 bases and J 2 bases, leaving 11 bases between the germline ends. CDR3 nucleotide sequence: TGTGCCAGCAGCTTGGTTCGCCGACGACAAGAGACCCAGTACTTC. It translates to CASSLVRRRQETQYF.

The chain joins TRBV5-1 to TRBJ1-5; TRBD1 aligns across 8 bases. The CDR3 is made up of 14 amino acids. V shed 4 bases and J 6 bases; nucleotides not matched to a gene: 6. The germline V gene encodes CDR1 SGHRS and CDR2 YFSETQ. This CDR3 is CASSDGQGGQPQHF. The CDR3 nucleotides read TGCGCCAGCAGCGACGGACAGGGCGGTCAGCCCCAGCATTTT.

Remarks on this clone: It is likely a read error, because the conserved phenylalanine at the end of the CDR3 is missing. Because the CDR3's place on the DNA is in doubt, the DNA is left out and the CDR3 is given as listed by TCRdb. V is TRBV25-1 and J is TRBJ1-4; TRBD1 is taken as the D call from the table, unchecked against the DNA. The CDR3 contains 13 residues when both ends are counted. From germline, CDR1 is MGHDK and CDR2 SYGVNS. The CDR3 region is CASSYRDRPLSRC.